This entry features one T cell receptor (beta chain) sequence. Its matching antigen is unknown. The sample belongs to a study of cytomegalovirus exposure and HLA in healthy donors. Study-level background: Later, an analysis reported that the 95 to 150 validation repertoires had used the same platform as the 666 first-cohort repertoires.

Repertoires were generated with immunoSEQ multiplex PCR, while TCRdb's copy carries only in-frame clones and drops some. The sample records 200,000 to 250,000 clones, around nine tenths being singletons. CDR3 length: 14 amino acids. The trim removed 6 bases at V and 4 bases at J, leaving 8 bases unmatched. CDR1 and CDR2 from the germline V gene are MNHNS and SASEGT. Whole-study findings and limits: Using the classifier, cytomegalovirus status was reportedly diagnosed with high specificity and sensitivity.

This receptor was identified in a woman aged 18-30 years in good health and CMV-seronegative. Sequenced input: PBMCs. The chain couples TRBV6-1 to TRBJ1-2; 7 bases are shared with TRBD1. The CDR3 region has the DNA TGTGCCAGCAGCACCAGGACAGGACTCTATGGCTACACCTTC. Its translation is CASSTRTGLYGYTF.